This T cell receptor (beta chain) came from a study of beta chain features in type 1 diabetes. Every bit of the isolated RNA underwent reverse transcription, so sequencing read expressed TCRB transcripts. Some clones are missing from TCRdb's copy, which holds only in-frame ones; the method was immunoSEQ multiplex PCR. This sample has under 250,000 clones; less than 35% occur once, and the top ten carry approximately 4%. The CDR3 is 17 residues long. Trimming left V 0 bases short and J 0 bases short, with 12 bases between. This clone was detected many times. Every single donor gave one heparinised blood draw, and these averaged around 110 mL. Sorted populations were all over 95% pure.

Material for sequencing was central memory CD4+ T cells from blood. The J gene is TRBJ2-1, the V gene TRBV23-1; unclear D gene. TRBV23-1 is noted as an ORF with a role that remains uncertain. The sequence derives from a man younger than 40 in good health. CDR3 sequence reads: CASSQSREGSSYNEQFF. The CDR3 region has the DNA TGCGCCAGCAGTCAATCTCGAGAAGGAAGCTCCTACAATGAGCAGTTCTTC.